This TCR beta chain was recovered during a study of T cells in Graves' hyperthyroidism and ophthalmopathy. Study-level information: Peripheral blood draws took place at initial diagnosis, ahead of any treatment.

What was amplified from RNA transcripts were TCR beta CDR3 regions. During a first-round RT-PCR of the TCR CDR3, the HTBI primer set was used. MiXCR was run by TCRdb on the multiplex PCR reads, yielding one entry per CDR3 protein. The sample shows 270,000 or so distinct CDR3 sequences, less than 30% of them seen only once. Points from the study as a whole: Blood samples included most of the expanded thyroid clonotypes exceeding 0.001.

As concerns this clonotype: Its antigen is not identified.

Disease duration under 2 months; hyperthyroidism patients were aged 18 to 65. Blood dates from first hyperthyroidism diagnosis, before any ophthalmopathy symptoms. Germline CDR1 reads MNHEY; CDR2 reads SVGEGT. Unmatched junction bases numbered 5, after V lost 2 bases and J lost 5 bases. This CDR3 contains 15 residues. The V call is TRBV6-2 or TRBV6-3, the J call TRBJ1-2; 10 nucleotides agree with TRBD1. Source material: blood. The TCR originated in a man in his forties or fifties with Graves' hyperthyroidism that later progressed to Graves' ophthalmopathy. The CDR3 sequence is CASSYRDRGPYGYTF. In DNA form, the CDR3 reads TGTGCCAGCAGTTACCGGGACAGGGGCCCTTATGGCTACACCTTC.